These T cell receptor beta chains were read from a single sample in a study of a mutant IDH1 vaccine in newly diagnosed glioma. Their antigen targets remain unknown. Generated by immunoSEQ multiplex PCR, the TCRdb table keeps only in-frame clones and is missing some. The table lists approximately 82,000 clones, around 83% of them singletons. This material consisted of PBMCs, taken from a glioma patient whose treatment included an IDH1 peptide vaccine. These receptors were obtained from a woman aged 45-60 years with glioma. Each CDR3 is given with its conserved first and last residue. Each record gives: D gene, V gene, J gene, clone size, CDR3 protein, CDR3 DNA. A D gene is named only where the DNA matches it firmly. Clone size is stated in some rows and not others, as once, few, many or a class when expanded.

d_call: NA; v_call: TRBV11-2; j_call: TRBJ2-3; clone_size: NA; cdr3_aa: CASSLPGRHAYF; cdr3_nt: TGTGCCAGCAGCTTACCTGGCAGGCACGCGTATTTT
d_call: TRBD2; v_call: TRBV5-4; j_call: TRBJ2-7; clone_size: NA; cdr3_aa: CASSLGSGGIYEQYF; cdr3_nt: TGTGCCAGCAGCTTAGGGTCGGGGGGAATCTACGAGCAGTACTTC
d_call: TRBD2; v_call: TRBV9; j_call: TRBJ2-2; clone_size: NA; cdr3_aa: CASSVGAGGDTGELFF; cdr3_nt: TGTGCCAGCAGCGTAGGCGCGGGAGGGGACACCGGGGAGCTGTTTTTT
d_call: NA; v_call: TRBV28; j_call: TRBJ2-5; clone_size: NA; cdr3_aa: CASSLWDRVGGQYF; cdr3_nt: TGTGCCAGCAGTTTATGGGACCGGGTTGGGGGCCAGTACTTC
d_call: TRBD1; v_call: TRBV10-3; j_call: TRBJ1-5; clone_size: NA; cdr3_aa: CAISDTGGNQPQHF; cdr3_nt: TGTGCCATCAGTGACACAGGGGGCAATCAGCCCCAGCATTTT
d_call: TRBD2; v_call: TRBV10-1; j_call: TRBJ2-3; clone_size: NA; cdr3_aa: CASSEGGLARDTQYF; cdr3_nt: TGCGCCAGCAGTGAGGGTGGACTAGCGAGAGATACGCAGTATTTT
d_call: TRBD1; v_call: TRBV6-1; j_call: TRBJ1-2; clone_size: NA; cdr3_aa: CASSKTGTDILGTF; cdr3_nt: TGTGCCAGCAGTAAGACCGGGACAGACATACTGGGTACCTTC
d_call: NA; v_call: TRBV18; j_call: TRBJ1-4; clone_size: NA; cdr3_aa: CASSPTGGPANEKLFF; cdr3_nt: TGTGCCAGCTCACCGACGGGGGGACCCGCGAATGAAAAACTGTTTTTT
d_call: TRBD2; v_call: TRBV25-1; j_call: TRBJ2-7; clone_size: once; cdr3_aa: CASSPTSGYSYEQYF; cdr3_nt: TGTGCCAGCAGTCCGACTAGCGGGTATTCCTACGAGCAGTACTTC
d_call: TRBD1; v_call: TRBV11-2; j_call: TRBJ1-3; clone_size: NA; cdr3_aa: CASSSIPGQGVEGNTIYF; cdr3_nt: TGTGCCAGCAGCTCCATTCCGGGACAGGGGGTAGAAGGAAACACCATATATTTT
d_call: NA; v_call: TRBV10-3; j_call: TRBJ1-1; clone_size: NA; cdr3_aa: CAISESRTDRNTEAFF; cdr3_nt: TGTGCCATCAGTGAGTCGAGAACCGATAGAAACACTGAAGCTTTCTTT
d_call: TRBD1; v_call: TRBV5-4; j_call: TRBJ1-1; clone_size: NA; cdr3_aa: CASSRDRKNAEAFF; cdr3_nt: TGTGCCAGCAGCCGGGACAGAAAGAATGCTGAAGCTTTCTTT
d_call: TRBD2; v_call: TRBV7-4; j_call: TRBJ2-3; clone_size: NA; cdr3_aa: CASSQLAPTDTQYF; cdr3_nt: TGTGCCAGCAGCCAACTAGCGCCCACGGATACGCAGTATTTT
d_call: NA; v_call: TRBV7-9; j_call: TRBJ2-1; clone_size: NA; cdr3_aa: CASSPLQVSSYNEQFF; cdr3_nt: TGTGCCAGCAGTCCCTTACAGGTCAGCTCCTACAATGAGCAGTTCTTC
d_call: TRBD1; v_call: TRBV5-6; j_call: TRBJ1-1; clone_size: NA; cdr3_aa: CASSLTGTGGTEAFF; cdr3_nt: TGTGCCAGCAGCTTGACCGGGACAGGGGGCACTGAAGCTTTCTTT
d_call: TRBD2; v_call: TRBV7-9; j_call: TRBJ2-1; clone_size: NA; cdr3_aa: CASSSLAGVHNEQFF; cdr3_nt: TGTGCCAGCAGTTCACTAGCGGGAGTCCACAATGAGCAGTTCTTC
d_call: TRBD2; v_call: TRBV18; j_call: TRBJ2-1; clone_size: NA; cdr3_aa: CASSPQSPGRAGSYNEQFF; cdr3_nt: TGTGCCAGCTCACCACAGTCTCCCGGGAGGGCCGGCTCCTACAATGAGCAGTTCTTC
d_call: TRBD1; v_call: TRBV5-6; j_call: TRBJ2-7; clone_size: NA; cdr3_aa: CASSGTGINEQYF; cdr3_nt: TGTGCCAGCAGCGGGACAGGGATAAACGAGCAGTACTTC
d_call: NA; v_call: TRBV7-9; j_call: TRBJ1-1; clone_size: NA; cdr3_aa: CASRSRPQEEAFF; cdr3_nt: TGTGCCAGCAGATCTAGACCCCAGGAGGAAGCTTTCTTT
d_call: NA; v_call: TRBV7-9; j_call: TRBJ1-1; clone_size: NA; cdr3_aa: CASNMGTGNTEAFF; cdr3_nt: TGTGCCAGCAACATGGGGACGGGGAACACTGAAGCTTTCTTT
d_call: NA; v_call: TRBV7-9; j_call: TRBJ1-5; clone_size: NA; cdr3_aa: CASSLSGGASNQPQHF; cdr3_nt: TGTGCCAGCAGCTTATCTGGGGGGGCGAGCAATCAGCCCCAGCATTTT
d_call: NA; v_call: TRBV5-1; j_call: TRBJ2-7; clone_size: NA; cdr3_aa: CASSLGYYEQYF; cdr3_nt: TGCGCCAGCAGCTTGGGTTACTACGAGCAGTACTTC
d_call: NA; v_call: TRBV15; j_call: TRBJ2-1; clone_size: NA; cdr3_aa: CATSRDRLQGTYNEQFF; cdr3_nt: TGTGCCACCAGCAGAGACCGCCTACAGGGAACCTACAATGAGCAGTTCTTC
d_call: TRBD2; v_call: TRBV19; j_call: TRBJ2-2; clone_size: NA; cdr3_aa: CASSIGWGGRPGELFF; cdr3_nt: TGTGCCAGTAGTATTGGATGGGGCGGGAGGCCCGGGGAGCTGTTTTTT
d_call: TRBD1; v_call: TRBV5-8; j_call: TRBJ2-5; clone_size: NA; cdr3_aa: CASSGGTGPQETQYF; cdr3_nt: TGTGCCAGCAGCGGAGGGACAGGTCCTCAAGAGACCCAGTACTTC
d_call: NA; v_call: TRBV5-1; j_call: TRBJ2-3; clone_size: NA; cdr3_aa: CASSFVHRRGGDTQYF; cdr3_nt: TGCGCCAGCAGCTTTGTCCATCGACGAGGTGGAGATACGCAGTATTTT
d_call: NA; v_call: TRBV11-3; j_call: TRBJ2-3; clone_size: NA; cdr3_aa: CASSLGPRARDTQYF; cdr3_nt: TGTGCCAGCAGCTTAGGTCCCCGCGCCAGAGATACGCAGTATTTT
d_call: NA; v_call: TRBV10-2; j_call: TRBJ2-6; clone_size: NA; cdr3_aa: CASVGRLSGANVLTF; cdr3_nt: TGCGCCAGCGTGGGACGGTTGTCTGGGGCCAACGTCCTGACTTTC
d_call: NA; v_call: TRBV6-6; j_call: TRBJ2-1; clone_size: NA; cdr3_aa: CASSYSGKGEQFF; cdr3_nt: TGTGCCAGCAGTTACTCCGGGAAGGGTGAGCAGTTCTTC
d_call: TRBD2; v_call: TRBV7-9; j_call: TRBJ2-1; clone_size: NA; cdr3_aa: CASSPGGGLSYNEQFF; cdr3_nt: TGTGCCAGCAGCCCGGGGGGGGGCCTCAGCTACAATGAGCAGTTCTTC
d_call: TRBD1; v_call: TRBV5-1; j_call: TRBJ2-2; clone_size: NA; cdr3_aa: CASSLTGENTGELFF; cdr3_nt: TGCGCCAGCAGTTTGACAGGGGAGAACACCGGGGAGCTGTTTTTT
d_call: NA; v_call: TRBV7-9; j_call: TRBJ2-7; clone_size: NA; cdr3_aa: CASSNPGQSEQYF; cdr3_nt: TGTGCCAGCAGCAACCCGGGACAAAGCGAGCAGTACTTC
d_call: TRBD2; v_call: TRBV5-1; j_call: TRBJ2-7; clone_size: NA; cdr3_aa: CASASSGSEQYF; cdr3_nt: TGCGCCAGCGCGTCTAGCGGGAGCGAGCAGTACTTC
d_call: TRBD2; v_call: TRBV20-1; j_call: TRBJ2-7; clone_size: NA; cdr3_aa: CSASGRHEQYF; cdr3_nt: TGCAGTGCTAGCGGGAGGCACGAGCAGTACTTC
d_call: TRBD2; v_call: TRBV19; j_call: TRBJ2-3; clone_size: NA; cdr3_aa: CASGRSGTDTQYF; cdr3_nt: TGTGCCAGCGGGAGGTCAGGCACAGATACGCAGTATTTT
d_call: NA; v_call: TRBV6-1; j_call: TRBJ1-5; clone_size: NA; cdr3_aa: CASRGPGAQPQHF; cdr3_nt: TGTGCCAGCAGGGGTCCAGGGGCTCAGCCCCAGCATTTT
d_call: NA; v_call: TRBV9; j_call: TRBJ1-6; clone_size: NA; cdr3_aa: CASSAGENSPLHF; cdr3_nt: TGTGCCAGCAGCGCAGGGGAGAATTCACCCCTCCACTTT
d_call: NA; v_call: TRBV5-6; j_call: TRBJ2-7; clone_size: NA; cdr3_aa: CASSSGPEQYF; cdr3_nt: TGTGCCAGCAGCTCTGGTCCCGAGCAGTACTTC